Below, 31 T cell receptor beta chains from the same sample are listed, as sequenced in a study of Graves' ophthalmopathy and Graves' hyperthyroidism. For repertoire sequencing, the TCR beta CDR3 regions were amplified from RNA transcripts. Following a first-round RT-PCR that used HTBI primers, a second-round multiplex PCR was carried out. MiXCR, applied by TCRdb to the multiplex PCR reads, yields one record per CDR3 protein. The data hold hundreds of thousands of distinct CDR3 sequences, with about a fifth observed a single time. The sample taken for sequencing was peripheral blood. Every receptor here comes from a woman aged 18-29 years with stable Graves' hyperthyroidism. Some clones in this sample may be carry-over from other donors' samples.

Many counts were recorded for this clonotype. The DNA for the CDR3 is TGCAGTGCTGAACAGGGTTTGGGGAATTCACCCCTCCACTTT. Residues: CSAEQGLGNSPLHF. The chain joins TRBV20-1 to TRBJ1-6, with a possible D match to TRBD1 (6 bases). The V end was cut by 5 bases, the J end by 7 bases, with 15 bases between. This CDR3 region has 14 residues. Germline V gives CDR1 DFQATT, CDR2 SNEGSKA (reference sequence).

This chain links TRBV6-1 with TRBJ2-7; D ambiguous. V was pared by 6 bases and J by 2 bases, with 14 bases between. Germline V gives CDR1 MNHNS, CDR2 SASEGT. This CDR3 region has 14 residues. CDR3 residues: CASRRGGPPYEQYF. The CDR3 DNA is TGTGCCAGCAGAAGAGGCGGCCCCCCCTACGAGCAGTACTTC.

V usage is TRBV2 and J usage is TRBJ2-7, with TRBD1 matching 7 bases. Germline lookup yields CDR1 SNHLY and CDR2 FYNNEI. The CDR3 runs to 12 residues. Trimming at V came to 7 bases and at J to 3 bases, leaving 3 bases not matched to a gene. The CDR3 region is CASKGAFYEQYF. DNA of the CDR3: TGTGCCAGCAAGGGGGCATTCTACGAGCAGTACTTC. Combining the CDR3 with reference TRBV2 and TRBJ2-7 gives the whole variable domain EPEVTQTPSHQVTQMGQEVILRCVPISNHLYFYWYRQILGQKVEFLVSFYNNEISEKSEIFDDQFSVERPDGSNFTLKIRSTKLEDSAMYFCASKGAFYEQYFGPGTRLTVT.

The chain employs TRBV7-8 and TRBJ2-5, with D perhaps TRBD1 or TRBD2 (5 bases each). Trimming removed 4 bases at V and 5 bases at J, with 14 bases between. The germline V gene encodes CDR1 SGHVS and CDR2 FQNEAQ. This CDR3 has 14 amino acids. CDR3 nucleotides: TGTGCCAGCAGCTACGCCCTTGAGGGGGAGACCCAGTACTTC. Protein product: CASSYALEGETQYF.

The CDR3 nucleotides are TGTGCCAGCAGTGAATACGAGGGGCACTACGAGCAGTACTTC. Its translation: CASSEYEGHYEQYF. The chain employs TRBV25-1 and TRBJ2-7, with D perhaps TRBD1 or TRBD2 (5 bases each). V lost 0 bases and J lost 3, with 9 bases in between. This CDR3 contains 14 residues. CDR1 and CDR2 from the germline V gene are MGHDK and SYGVNS.

This clonotype occurred many times. The chain couples TRBV6-5 to TRBJ2-5; D gene ambiguous. The CDR3 covers 14 residues. V shed 0 bases and J shed 2 bases, with 7 bases lying between them. Germline assignment: CDR1 MNHEY and CDR2 SVGAGI. The CDR3: CASSYSARQETQYF. CDR3 in DNA: TGTGCCAGCAGTTACTCGGCACGTCAAGAGACCCAGTACTTC.

This clonotype was counted ten times or more. Written as DNA, the CDR3 is TGTGCCAGCACCCCCAAGGGACTAGCGGGGAAATACGAGCAGTACTTC. This sequence encodes CASTPKGLAGKYEQYF. The chain is built from TRBV6-1 and TRBJ2-7, with 13 bases lining up with TRBD2. From germline, CDR1 is MNHNS and CDR2 SASEGT. The CDR3 is made up of 16 amino acids. V shed 7 bases and J 4 bases; nucleotides not matched to a gene: 10.

Ten or more counts support this clonotype. J is TRBJ2-7 and V is TRBV28, with D possibly TRBD2 on 5 matching bases. V lost 0 bases and J lost 9, with 15 bases in between. Germline values: CDR1 MDHEN, CDR2 SYDVKM. The CDR3 sequence is 14 residues long. This chain's CDR3 is CASSLWGSLKPQYF. Written as DNA, the CDR3 is TGTGCCAGCAGTTTATGGGGGAGCTTGAAACCGCAGTACTTC.

This rearrangement joins TRBV20-1 to TRBJ2-7; D gene ambiguous. CDR3 size: 11 residues. Per the germline V gene, CDR1 is DFQATT and CDR2 is SNEGSKA (reference sequence). The ends were cut back, 5 bases at V and 4 bases at J, with 9 bases in the middle. The CDR3 DNA is TGCAGTGCTTGGGCCGGTTACGAGCAGTACTTC. This encodes CSAWAGYEQYF.

Of note for this clonotype: This may be a read error, as it is one base from a much larger clone. The chain links TRBV29-1 to TRBJ2-5; D gene uncertain. Germline V lookup: CDR1 SQVTM, CDR2 ANQGSEA. CDR3 length: 12 amino acids. The CDR3 spells CSVDFVGEAQYF. Here the CDR3 DNA reads TGCAGCGTTGATTTCGTAGGAGAGGCCCAGTACTTC.

In its sample, this clonotype was seen many times. CDR3 sequence: CASSLAPHTEAFF. CDR3 DNA: TGTGCCAGCAGCTTAGCTCCCCACACTGAAGCTTTCTTT. V is TRBV11-2 and J is TRBJ1-1; D ambiguous. This CDR3 spans 13 amino acids. Germline lookup yields CDR1 SGHAT and CDR2 FQNNGV. V lost 1 base and J 3 bases, leaving 6 bases between the germline ends.

The V call is TRBV5-5, the J call TRBJ1-6; no clear D. Trimming took off 0 bases at V and 4 bases at J, with 11 bases between the two ends. Germline values: CDR1 SGHKS, CDR2 YYEKEE (reference sequence). The CDR3 spans 16 residues. The CDR3 loop is CASSLADPTYNSPLHF. The CDR3 DNA sequence: TGTGCCAGCAGCTTGGCAGACCCGACTTATAATTCACCCCTCCACTTT.

This clonotype was recorded at least ten times. This rearrangement joins TRBV20-1 to TRBJ1-2, with 9 bases aligning to TRBD1. This CDR3 has 13 residues. CDR1 DFQATT and CDR2 SNEGSKA come from the germline V gene (reference sequence). J was trimmed by 4 bases and V by 5 bases; bases with no gene match: 5. The chain's CDR3 is CSASGTGFYGYTF. CDR3 DNA: TGCAGTGCTTCCGGGACAGGGTTCTATGGCTACACCTTC.

This clonotype was recorded at least ten times. The chain carries TRBV2 and TRBJ1-5; 11 bases match TRBD1. This CDR3 has 17 residues. CDR1 and CDR2 (germline): SNHLY, FYNNEI. Losses at the gene ends were 6 bases for V and 1 base for J; bases not matched to a gene: 8. In DNA, the CDR3 is TGTGCCAGCAGGGCAGGACAGGGGGCAGGAAGCAATCAGCCCCAGCATTTT. This codes for CASRAGQGAGSNQPQHF. Together with reference TRBV2 and TRBJ1-5, the CDR3 gives the full variable domain: EPEVTQTPSHQVTQMGQEVILRCVPISNHLYFYWYRQILGQKVEFLVSFYNNEISEKSEIFDDQFSVERPDGSNFTLKIRSTKLEDSAMYFCASRAGQGAGSNQPQHFGDGTRLSIL.

At least ten counts were recorded for this clonotype. The V call is TRBV28, the J call TRBJ1-5; D is undetermined. With 2 bases removed from V and 5 bases from J, the gap between germline ends came to 10 bases. Per germline, CDR1 MDHEN and CDR2 SYDVKM. This CDR3 is 14 amino acids long. DNA for the CDR3: TGTGCCAGCAGTTTAGGTTCACGGCATCAGCCCCAGCATTTT. Translating it yields CASSLGSRHQPQHF.

The V and J genes are TRBV12-3 or TRBV12-4 and TRBJ1-5, with a tentative D call TRBD1 (5 bases). V was pared by 5 bases and J by 5 bases, with 10 bases between. CDR3 size: 13 residues. CDR3 nucleotide sequence: TGTGCCAGCAGTCGCGACAGATATCAGCCCCAGCATTTT. It codes for CASSRDRYQPQHF.

This clonotype was observed at least ten times. The chain uses TRBV20-1 and TRBJ2-4, with D possibly matching TRBD1 (6 bases). Germline V gene lookup returns CDR1 DFQATT and CDR2 SNEGSKA (reference sequence). This CDR3 has 15 amino acids. The V end lost 3 bases, the J end lost 7 bases, and 19 bases lay between the germline ends. CDR3 protein: CSASAPGAGDNIQYF. Written as DNA, the CDR3 is TGCAGTGCTAGTGCTCCAGGGGCAGGGGATAACATTCAGTACTTC.

This clonotype came up many times. The chain is built from TRBV13 and TRBJ2-5, with D possibly being TRBD2 (6 bases). The CDR3 totals 17 residues. Trimming removed 5 bases at V and 1 base at J, with 20 bases between. CDR1 and CDR2 from the germline V gene are PRHDT and FYEKMQ (reference sequence). CDR3 nucleotides: TGTGCCAGCAGCACACTGGGACTTTCTTGGGGCCAAGAGACCCAGTACTTC. It translates to CASSTLGLSWGQETQYF.

At least ten counts were recorded for this clonotype. The V call is TRBV11-1, the J call TRBJ1-1, with a tentative D call TRBD1 (6 bases). This CDR3 spans 16 amino acids. CDR1 is SGHAT, CDR2 FQDESV, per germline (reference sequence). V lost 4 bases to trimming and J lost 2 bases, with 17 bases between them. CDR3 DNA sequence: TGTGCCAGCAGCTCCCTCCAGGGGCCAAGCAACACTGAAGCTTTCTTT. Protein sequence: CASSSLQGPSNTEAFF.

This clonotype has a handful of counts. The chain is built from TRBV27 and TRBJ1-1, with a weak D call TRBD1 (5 bases). V gave up 3 bases and J gave up 1 base, with 12 bases separating them. CDR3 length: 15 residues. Germline assignment: CDR1 MNHEY and CDR2 SMNVEV (reference sequence). CDR3 coding DNA: TGTGCCAGCAGTTTCGTAGGGGTGAGGAACACTGAAGCTTTCTTT. It yields the protein CASSFVGVRNTEAFF.

This clonotype was seen repeatedly, ten times or more. The genes are TRBV11-1 and TRBJ1-2; D gene ambiguous. Germline assignment: CDR1 SGHAT and CDR2 FQDESV (reference sequence). This CDR3 has 15 residues. Trimming stripped 5 bases from V and 7 bases from J, with 20 bases between. The CDR3 sequence is CASSAGRGFSFGYTF. The CDR3 DNA reads TGTGCCAGCAGCGCCGGTCGGGGTTTTTCTTTTGGCTACACCTTC. Drawing the rest from reference TRBV11-1 and TRBJ1-2, the complete variable domain is EAEVAQSPRYKITEKSQAVAFWCDPISGHATLYWYRQILGQGPELLVQFQDESVVDDSQLPKDRFSAERLKGVDSTLKIQPAELGDSAMYLCASSAGRGFSFGYTFGSGTRLTVV.

This clonotype was picked up many times. The genes are TRBV28 and TRBJ1-2; perhaps TRBD1 as D (5 bases). Looked up from germline, CDR1 is MDHEN and CDR2 is SYDVKM. The CDR3 runs 16 residues. Trimming stripped 3 bases from V and 8 bases from J, with 22 bases between. The DNA for the CDR3 is TGTGCCAGCAGTTTCCCTACCAGGGACGATTTCTGGGGCTACACCTTC. Translating it yields CASSFPTRDDFWGYTF.

This clonotype was recorded many times. CDR3 sequence (DNA): TGCAGCGTTCGAGGGGTGGCGGGAGCTGGGCCCGAGCAGTACTTC. Protein sequence: CSVRGVAGAGPEQYF. V is TRBV29-1 and J is TRBJ2-7; 7 bases match TRBD2. This CDR3 contains 15 residues. In germline, CDR1 is SQVTM, CDR2 ANQGSEA. Unmatched junction bases numbered 16, after V lost 5 bases and J lost 6 bases.

This clonotype was detected a few times. The gene calls are TRBV6-1 and TRBJ1-5; TRBD1 aligns across 10 bases. This CDR3 is 15 amino acids long. The germline CDR1 and CDR2 sequences are MNHNS and SASEGT. Trimming cost V 6 bases and J 7 bases; bases outside gene matches: 9. Written as DNA, the CDR3 is TGTGCCAGCAGAGACCGGGACAGGGGAGGGCAGCCCCAGCATTTT. Its protein product is CASRDRDRGGQPQHF.

Ten or more counts support this clonotype. The rearrangement uses TRBV28 and TRBJ2-7; TRBD1 is a possible D gene (6 bases). The V end lost 6 bases, the J end lost 0 bases, and 15 bases lay between the germline ends. This CDR3 is built from 15 residues. Germline V gene data show CDR1 as MDHEN and CDR2 as SYDVKM. CDR3 amino acids: CASSSTGLGSYEQYF. CDR3 nucleotide sequence: TGTGCCAGCAGCTCGACAGGCCTCGGCTCCTACGAGCAGTACTTC.

The rearrangement links TRBV29-1 to TRBJ2-7; TRBD1 matches 10 bases. This CDR3 has 14 residues. Trimming removed 6 bases from V and 4 bases from J; junction bases left unmatched: 9. Germline V gives CDR1 SQVTM, CDR2 ANQGSEA. CDR3 amino acids: CSVRPGQGGYEQYF. The CDR3 coding sequence is TGCAGCGTAAGGCCCGGACAGGGGGGGTACGAGCAGTACTTC.

V usage is TRBV12-3 or TRBV12-4 and J usage is TRBJ1-2; tentative D call: TRBD1 (5 bases). The length of the CDR3 is 14 residues. The V and J ends lost 5 bases and 7 bases respectively, with 17 bases between them. CDR3 DNA: TGTGCCAGCAGTAGAGAGACAGTTGTTCCTGGCTACACCTTC. Its protein is CASSRETVVPGYTF.

This clonotype was seen repeatedly, ten times or more. The CDR3 DNA is TGTGCCAGCAGTTTAACTAGTATTCACGAGCAGTACTTC. Residues: CASSLTSIHEQYF. The chain links TRBV7-2 to TRBJ2-7; D is possibly TRBD2 (5 bases). Looked up from germline, CDR1 is SGHTA and CDR2 is FQGNSA. CDR3 size: 13 residues. V lost 6 bases and J lost 5, with 14 bases in between.

This clonotype was counted at least ten times. The chain recombines TRBV2 with TRBJ2-7; D not certain. CDR3 length equals 14 residues. V lost 8 bases to trimming and J lost 0 bases, with 14 bases between them. Germline CDR1 reads SNHLY; CDR2 reads FYNNEI. The CDR3 sequence is CASLGAYFSYEQYF. The CDR3 DNA reads TGTGCCAGCCTAGGAGCTTACTTCTCCTACGAGCAGTACTTC.

At least ten counts were recorded for this clonotype. The rearrangement joins TRBV20-1 to TRBJ1-2, with D possibly being TRBD1 (5 bases). Germline V gene lookup returns CDR1 DFQATT and CDR2 SNEGSKA (reference sequence). V shed 0 bases and J shed 0 bases, with 14 bases lying between them. The CDR3 is made up of 16 amino acids. The CDR3 loop reads CSAREEGRGSNYGYTF. CDR3 nucleotide sequence: TGCAGTGCTAGAGAGGAAGGGAGGGGTTCTAACTATGGCTACACCTTC.

This clonotype was picked up many times. The rearrangement uses TRBV4-2 and TRBJ1-2; TRBD1 aligns across 8 bases. The CDR3 runs 15 residues. Trimming cost V 2 bases and J 4 bases; bases outside gene matches: 6. Germline-derived CDR1 and CDR2 are LGHNA and YNFKEQ. The CDR3 sequence: CASSQPMTGVYGYTF. The CDR3, as DNA: TGTGCCAGCAGCCAACCAATGACAGGGGTCTATGGCTACACCTTC.